These 18 T cell receptor beta chains came from one sample sequenced in a study of blood T cell repertoires in COVID-19. Using immunoSEQ multiplex PCR, the repertoire was profiled, and TCRdb retains in-frame clones only, with some absent. The sample includes roughly 180,000 clones, approximately 89% of them seen just once. The source material was peripheral blood. All receptors derive from a woman in her twenties or thirties with acute or convalescent COVID-19.

V usage is TRBV7-9 and J usage is TRBJ2-5; a possible D gene is TRBD2 (7 bases). V dropped 5 bases and J dropped 5 bases, with 12 bases sitting between them. There are 13 residues in the CDR3. Germline-derived CDR1 and CDR2 are SEHNR and FQNEAQ (reference sequence). The DNA of the CDR3 is TGTGCCAGCAGCCCAACGGGGGGCGAGACCCAGTACTTC. The encoded protein is CASSPTGGETQYF.

The chain has TRBV4-1 and TRBJ1-1; 9 nucleotides match TRBD1. The CDR3 is 16 amino acids. Germline V CDR1 and CDR2: MGHRA, YSYEKL. Losses at the gene ends were 1 base for V and 11 bases for J; bases not matched to a gene: 14. The CDR3 loop reads CASSQGEGQGGSGAFF. CDR3 bases: TGCGCCAGCAGCCAAGGGGAGGGACAGGGAGGCTCGGGTGCTTTCTTT.

This clone occurred a few times. This chain joins TRBV27 and TRBJ2-7, with TRBD2 matching over 12 bases. Germline CDR1 reads MNHEY; CDR2 reads SMNVEV (reference sequence). The ends lost 4 bases at V and 6 bases at J; junction bases unmatched: 1. The CDR3 runs to 13 residues. This CDR3 is CASSWGLAGEQYF. The CDR3 region has the DNA TGTGCCAGCAGTTGGGGACTAGCGGGCGAGCAGTACTTC.

This clone has more than one count but fewer than ten. V and J are TRBV29-1 and TRBJ1-1; the match to TRBD1 covers 11 bases. Germline lookup yields CDR1 SQVTM and CDR2 ANQGSEA. J gave up 8 bases and V 6 bases, and 11 bases lay outside the gene matches. The CDR3 is made up of 14 amino acids. The CDR3 region has the DNA TGCAGCGTGGGGCGAGCGGGACAGGGGGGCGAAGCTTTCTTT. It encodes CSVGRAGQGGEAFF.

V and J are TRBV19 and TRBJ2-1, with 8 bases matching TRBD2. V trimming: 8 bases; J trimming: 8 bases; junction bases outside the gene matches: 8. Germline CDR1 LNHDA, CDR2 SQIVND (reference sequence). This CDR3 has 13 amino acids. The CDR3 is CASSGTSGDEQFF. The CDR3 bases are TGTGCCAGTTCTGGGACTAGTGGCGATGAGCAGTTCTTC. Looking up the rest from reference TRBV19 and TRBJ2-1 gives the full variable domain: DGGITQSPKYLFRKEGQNVTLSCEQNLNHDAMYWYRQDPGQGLRLIYYSQIVNDFQKGDIAEGYSVSREKKESFPLTVTSAQKNPTAFYLCASSGTSGDEQFFGPGTRLTVL.

The chain carries TRBV3-1 (or the pseudogene TRBV3-2) and TRBJ1-1; the match to TRBD1 covers 8 bases. Germline V gene lookup returns CDR1 LGHDT and CDR2 YNNKEL (reference sequence). This CDR3 has 15 amino acids. Trimming at V came to 0 bases and at J to 9 bases, leaving 9 bases not matched to a gene. CDR3 coding DNA: TGTGCCAGCAGCCAAGATCAGGGGGCCTCAGACCAAGCTTTCTTT. Protein product: CASSQDQGASDQAFF.

The J gene is TRBJ2-3, the V gene TRBV25-1; TRBD2 might be the D (5 bases). Trimming pared 6 bases from V and 4 bases from J, leaving 8 bases between. From germline, CDR1 is MGHDK and CDR2 SYGVNS. The CDR3 loop spans 12 amino acids. The CDR3 reads CASSGMADTQYF. The CDR3 DNA follows: TGTGCCAGCAGCGGGATGGCAGATACGCAGTATTTT.

The V call is TRBV5-1, the J call TRBJ1-1; tentatively, D is TRBD1 (6 bases). Looked up from germline, CDR1 is SGHRS and CDR2 is YFSETQ. Trimming stripped 2 bases from V and 4 bases from J, with 12 bases between. This CDR3 region has 14 residues. In DNA form, the CDR3 reads TGCGCCAGCAGCTTTGGGGGCATCACCACTGAAGCTTTCTTT. Amino acids: CASSFGGITTEAFF. Looking up the rest from reference TRBV5-1 and TRBJ1-1 gives the full variable domain: KAGVTQTPRYLIKTRGQQVTLSCSPISGHRSVSWYQQTPGQGLQFLFEYFSETQRNKGNFPGRFSGRQFSNSRSEMNVSTLELGDSALYLCASSFGGITTEAFFGQGTRLTVV.

This rearrangement joins TRBV28 to TRBJ2-1; TRBD2 aligns across 11 bases. J lost 7 bases, V lost 6 bases, and 8 bases had no gene match. Germline V gene lookup returns CDR1 MDHEN and CDR2 SYDVKM. The CDR3 length is 15 residues. The CDR3 sequence is CASRKLAGVGNEQFF. DNA of the CDR3: TGTGCCAGCAGGAAACTAGCGGGAGTGGGGAATGAGCAGTTCTTC.

The chain links TRBV7-9 to TRBJ1-1, with D perhaps TRBD1 (6 bases). The CDR3 extends over 13 amino acids. The ends were cut back, 5 bases at V and 3 bases at J, with 10 bases in the middle. Looked up from germline, CDR1 is SEHNR and CDR2 is FQNEAQ (reference sequence). The CDR3 region has the DNA TGTGCCAGCAGCCAACAGGGTGACACTGAAGCTTTCTTT. It encodes CASSQQGDTEAFF.

The chain uses TRBV14 and TRBJ2-3; tentative D call: TRBD1 (6 bases). The CDR3 consists of 16 residues. CDR1 SGHDN and CDR2 FVKESK come from the germline V gene. V lost 0 bases and J 2 bases, leaving 12 bases between the germline ends. The CDR3 loop reads CASSQDTGTTTDTQYF. As DNA, the CDR3 is TGTGCCAGCAGCCAAGATACCGGGACAACCACAGATACGCAGTATTTT.

This clone appeared once. The rearrangement links TRBV5-1 to TRBJ1-1, with D perhaps matching TRBD1 (6 bases). CDR3 length: 13 residues. Trimming left V 6 bases short and J 3 bases short, with 12 bases between. CDR1 and CDR2 from the germline V gene are SGHRS and YFSETQ. This chain's CDR3 is CASTGGLYTEAFF. The CDR3 bases are TGCGCCAGCACGGGGGGGCTTTACACTGAAGCTTTCTTT.

The CDR3 DNA follows: TGTGCCAGCACCTCCTCAGGAGGGTACTCAAACACCATATATTTT. Its protein is CASTSSGGYSNTIYF. The chain carries TRBV28 and TRBJ1-3; no reliable D call. The germline V gene has CDR1 MDHEN and CDR2 SYDVKM. With 7 bases removed from V and 6 bases from J, the gap between germline ends came to 19 bases. CDR3 size: 15 residues.

This chain links TRBV11-1 with TRBJ2-7; 8 bases line up with TRBD2. CDR3 length: 15 residues. J was trimmed by 0 bases and V by 2 bases; bases with no gene match: 3. Germline V CDR1 and CDR2: SGHAT, FQDESV (reference sequence). The CDR3 coding sequence is TGTGCCAGCAGCTTATACGGGAGGGGCTCCTACGAGCAGTACTTC. This codes for CASSLYGRGSYEQYF.

The genes are TRBV15 and TRBJ2-7, with 10 bases lining up with TRBD1. Trimming took 8 bases from V and 3 from J; bases not matched to a gene: 10. The CDR3 runs 15 residues. Germline V lookup: CDR1 LNHNV, CDR2 YYDKDF (reference sequence). Here the CDR3 reads CATSGTGDVIYEQYF. The CDR3 DNA reads as TGTGCCACCTCTGGGACAGGGGATGTAATCTACGAGCAGTACTTC.

The chain has TRBV30 and TRBJ2-1; 8 bases agree with TRBD1. The CDR3 is 13 amino acids. V shed 8 bases, J shed 8 bases, and the junction held 11 bases outside the gene matches. Germline V gene data show CDR1 as GTSNPN and CDR2 as SVGIG (reference sequence). As DNA, the CDR3 is TGTGCCGGGGACAGGACTAACCGCGATGAGCAGTTCTTC. Translation: CAGDRTNRDEQFF. The variable domain in full, with the rest retrieved from reference TRBV30 and TRBJ2-1, is SQTIHQWPATLVQPVGSPLSLECTVEGTSNPNLYWYRQAAGRGLQLLFYSVGIGQISSEVPQNLSASRPQDRQFILSSKKLLLSDSGFYLCAGDRTNRDEQFFGPGTRLTVL.

The chain is built from TRBV2 and TRBJ2-5; the D gene is possibly TRBD2 (6 bases). CDR3 length: 13 residues. Germline V gene sequence: CDR1 SNHLY, CDR2 FYNNEI. V lost 8 bases and J lost 2, with 12 bases in between. The CDR3 spells CASVRDSQETQYF. DNA for the CDR3: TGTGCCAGCGTCCGGGACTCACAAGAGACCCAGTACTTC.

This clone has a handful of counts. The DNA for the CDR3 is TGTGCCAGCAGTGAAGTCGGGGATTACTACGAGCAGTACTTC. Its protein product is CASSEVGDYYEQYF. The rearrangement uses TRBV2 and TRBJ2-7, with a tentative D call TRBD2 (5 bases). Trimming removed 1 base from V and 3 bases from J, with 10 bases in between. Germline V lookup: CDR1 SNHLY, CDR2 FYNNEI. The CDR3 runs to 14 residues.